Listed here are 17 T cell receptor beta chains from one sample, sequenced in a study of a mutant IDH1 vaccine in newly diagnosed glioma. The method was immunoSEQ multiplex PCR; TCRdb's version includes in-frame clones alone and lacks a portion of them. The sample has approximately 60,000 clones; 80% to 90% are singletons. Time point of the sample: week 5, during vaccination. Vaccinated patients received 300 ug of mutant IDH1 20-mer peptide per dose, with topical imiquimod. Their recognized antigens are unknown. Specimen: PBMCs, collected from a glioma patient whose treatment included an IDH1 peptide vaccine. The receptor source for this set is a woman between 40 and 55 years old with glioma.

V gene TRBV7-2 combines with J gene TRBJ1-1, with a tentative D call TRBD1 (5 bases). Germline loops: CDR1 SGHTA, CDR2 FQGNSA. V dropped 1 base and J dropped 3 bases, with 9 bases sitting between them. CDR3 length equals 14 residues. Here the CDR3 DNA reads TGTGCCAGCAGCTTAGATGCAGGGTACACTGAAGCTTTCTTT. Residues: CASSLDAGYTEAFF.

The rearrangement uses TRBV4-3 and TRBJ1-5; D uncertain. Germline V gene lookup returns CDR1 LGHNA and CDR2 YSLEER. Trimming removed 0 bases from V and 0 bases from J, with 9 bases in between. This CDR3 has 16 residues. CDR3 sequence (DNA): TGCGCCAGCAGCCAAGATTACAGTACTAGCAATCAGCCCCAGCATTTT. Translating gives CASSQDYSTSNQPQHF.

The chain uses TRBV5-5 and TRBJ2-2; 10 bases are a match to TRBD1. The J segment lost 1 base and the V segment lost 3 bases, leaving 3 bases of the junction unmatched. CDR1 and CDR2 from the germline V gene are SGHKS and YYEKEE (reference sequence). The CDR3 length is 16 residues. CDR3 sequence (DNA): TGTGCCAGCAGCTCTGGGACAGGGGTGAACACCGGGGAGCTGTTTTTT. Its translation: CASSSGTGVNTGELFF.

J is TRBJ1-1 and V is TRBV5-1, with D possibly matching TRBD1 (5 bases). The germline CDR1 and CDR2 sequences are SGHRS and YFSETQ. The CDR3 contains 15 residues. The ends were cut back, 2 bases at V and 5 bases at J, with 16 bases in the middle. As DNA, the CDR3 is TGCGCCAGCAGCTTATCTCAGGCAGGGAGGACTGAAGCTTTCTTT. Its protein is CASSLSQAGRTEAFF.

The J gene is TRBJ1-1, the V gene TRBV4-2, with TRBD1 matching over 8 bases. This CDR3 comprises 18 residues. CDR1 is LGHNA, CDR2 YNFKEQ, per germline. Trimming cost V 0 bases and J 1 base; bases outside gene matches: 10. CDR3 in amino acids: CASSQEPPRGRWNTEAFF. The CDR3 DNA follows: TGTGCCAGCAGCCAAGAGCCTCCCAGGGGGCGGTGGAACACTGAAGCTTTCTTT.

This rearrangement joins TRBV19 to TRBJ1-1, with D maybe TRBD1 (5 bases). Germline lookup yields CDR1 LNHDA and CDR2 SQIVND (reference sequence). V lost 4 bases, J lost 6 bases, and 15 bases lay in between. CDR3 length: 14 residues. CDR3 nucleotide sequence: TGTGCCAGTAGTACGTGGGGCGGGGAGGCTGAAGCTTTCTTT. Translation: CASSTWGGEAEAFF.

CDR3: CASSLYQGNTEAFF. The CDR3 region has the DNA TGTGCCAGCAGTTTGTATCAGGGAAACACTGAAGCTTTCTTT. The chain joins TRBV6-5 to TRBJ1-1; D is possibly TRBD1 (5 bases). Germline CDR1 MNHEY, CDR2 SVGAGI. Trimming left V 4 bases short and J 2 bases short, with 11 bases between. The CDR3 runs 14 residues.

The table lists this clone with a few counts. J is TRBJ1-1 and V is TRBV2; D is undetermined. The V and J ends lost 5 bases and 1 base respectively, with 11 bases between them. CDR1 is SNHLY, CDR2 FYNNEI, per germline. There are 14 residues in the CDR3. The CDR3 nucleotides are TGTGCCAGCAGTCGTACTCCGTCGAACACTGAAGCTTTCTTT. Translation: CASSRTPSNTEAFF.

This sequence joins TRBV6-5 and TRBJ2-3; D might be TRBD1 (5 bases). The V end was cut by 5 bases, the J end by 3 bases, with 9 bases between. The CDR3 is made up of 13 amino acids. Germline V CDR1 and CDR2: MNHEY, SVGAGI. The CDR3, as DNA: TGTGCCAGCAGTGCCCCAGGGACAGATACGCAGTATTTT. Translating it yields CASSAPGTDTQYF.

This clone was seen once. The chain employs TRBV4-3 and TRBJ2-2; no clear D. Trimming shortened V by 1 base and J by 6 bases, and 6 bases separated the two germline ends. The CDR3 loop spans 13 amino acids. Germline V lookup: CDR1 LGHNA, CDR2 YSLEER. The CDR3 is CASSQVESGELFF. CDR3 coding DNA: TGCGCCAGCAGCCAAGTCGAGTCCGGGGAGCTGTTTTTT.

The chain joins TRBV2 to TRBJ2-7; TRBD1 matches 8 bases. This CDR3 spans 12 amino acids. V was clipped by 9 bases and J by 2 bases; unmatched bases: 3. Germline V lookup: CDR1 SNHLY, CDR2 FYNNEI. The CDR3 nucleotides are TGTGCCAGTACACAGGGGGCCTACGAGCAGTACTTC. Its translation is CASTQGAYEQYF.

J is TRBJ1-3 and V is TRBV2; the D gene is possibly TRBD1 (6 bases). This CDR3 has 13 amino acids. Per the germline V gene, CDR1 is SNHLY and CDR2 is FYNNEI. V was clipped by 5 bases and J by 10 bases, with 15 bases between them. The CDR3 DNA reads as TGTGCCAGCAGTCCCGGGACATACAAGACCATATATTTT. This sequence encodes CASSPGTYKTIYF. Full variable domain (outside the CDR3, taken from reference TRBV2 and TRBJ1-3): EPEVTQTPSHQVTQMGQEVILRCVPISNHLYFYWYRQILGQKVEFLVSFYNNEISEKSEIFDDQFSVERPDGSNFTLKIRSTKLEDSAMYFCASSPGTYKTIYFGEGSWLTVV.

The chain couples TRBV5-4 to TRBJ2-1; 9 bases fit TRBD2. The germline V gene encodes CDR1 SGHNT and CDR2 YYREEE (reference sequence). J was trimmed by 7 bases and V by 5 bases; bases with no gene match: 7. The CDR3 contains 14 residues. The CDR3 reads CASSPLAGSNEQFF. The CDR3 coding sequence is TGTGCCAGCAGTCCCCTAGCGGGGAGTAATGAGCAGTTCTTC.

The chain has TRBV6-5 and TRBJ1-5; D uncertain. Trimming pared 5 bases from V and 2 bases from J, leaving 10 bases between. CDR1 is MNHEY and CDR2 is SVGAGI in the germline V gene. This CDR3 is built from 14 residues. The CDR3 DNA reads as TGTGCCAGCAGTCAAGGCTTTGGCAATCAGCCCCAGCATTTT. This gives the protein CASSQGFGNQPQHF.

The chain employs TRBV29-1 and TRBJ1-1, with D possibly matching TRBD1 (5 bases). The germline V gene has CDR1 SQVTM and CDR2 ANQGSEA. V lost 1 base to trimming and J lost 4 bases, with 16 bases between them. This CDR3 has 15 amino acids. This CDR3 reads CSVEGQGGRSTEAFF. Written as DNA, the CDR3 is TGCAGCGTTGAAGGGCAGGGTGGAAGGTCCACTGAAGCTTTCTTT. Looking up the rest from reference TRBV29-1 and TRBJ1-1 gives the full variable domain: SAVISQKPSRDICQRGTSLTIQCQVDSQVTMMFWYRQQPGQSLTLIATANQGSEATYESGFVIDKFPISRPNLTFSTLTVSNMSPEDSSIYLCSVEGQGGRSTEAFFGQGTRLTVV.

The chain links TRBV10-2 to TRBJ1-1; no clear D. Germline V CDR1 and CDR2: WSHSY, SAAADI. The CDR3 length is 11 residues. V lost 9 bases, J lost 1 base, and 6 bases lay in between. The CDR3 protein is CASGGNTEAFF. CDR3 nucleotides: TGCGCCAGTGGAGGGAACACTGAAGCTTTCTTT.

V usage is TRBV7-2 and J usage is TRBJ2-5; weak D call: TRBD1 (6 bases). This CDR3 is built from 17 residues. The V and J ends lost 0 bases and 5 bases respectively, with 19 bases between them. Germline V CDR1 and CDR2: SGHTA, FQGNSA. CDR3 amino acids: CASSLAGQAGVGETQYF. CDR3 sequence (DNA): TGTGCCAGCAGCTTAGCGGGCCAGGCAGGGGTGGGGGAGACCCAGTACTTC.